This T cell receptor (beta chain) was found in a study of T-cell memory formation after mild COVID-19. General study findings and limits: Among CD4+ contracting clones, most were CM and EM, and CD8+ ones EMRA. The study detected some responding clones in pre-infection memory, suggesting cross-reactive memory joined.

This clonotype came up a few times. The target antigen is unknown. This CDR3 region has 15 residues. V lost 3 bases to trimming and J lost 6 bases; unmatched junction nucleotides: 8. The germline V gene encodes CDR1 SGHTA and CDR2 FQGNSA. UMIs and sample barcodes were carried by the TCR alpha and TCR beta cDNA libraries that 5'RACE produced using constant-segment primers. MiXCR, run by TCRdb on the 5' RACE reads, gives a single entry per CDR3 protein. The repertoire holds 400,000 to 550,000 distinct CDR3 sequences, approximately 25% seen once, with approximately 12% in the top ten. This chain joins TRBV7-2 and TRBJ2-1; 7 nucleotides agree with TRBD1. Input material: PBMCs or a T cell subset sorted from them (not recorded which). The clonotype was recovered from an adult woman who had mild COVID-19 (a few samples of this study predate the infection). Cell type and time point are not known. The CDR3 is CASSFFNRGGNEQFF. The CDR3 region has the DNA TGTGCCAGCAGCTTCTTCAACAGGGGTGGCAATGAGCAGTTCTTC.